Below, 11 T cell receptor beta chains from the same sample are listed, as sequenced in a study of blood T cell repertoires in COVID-19. Measured with immunoSEQ multiplex PCR; TCRdb has only the in-frame clones, and not every one. The sample contains 25,000 to 35,000 clones, over 80% of which appear only once. Specimen: peripheral blood. The receptors shown here come from a human donor with active COVID-19. The donor label of this sample is uncertain.

J is TRBJ2-2 and V is TRBV3-1 (or the pseudogene TRBV3-2), with a weak D call TRBD2 (6 bases). Deletions cut 0 bases from V and 6 bases from J, with 11 bases between. This CDR3 has 15 amino acids. Looked up from germline, CDR1 is LGHDT and CDR2 is YNNKEL (reference sequence). The CDR3 DNA follows: TGTGCCAGCAGCCAAGATACGGGGGTTCCCGGGGAGCTGTTTTTT. Its protein is CASSQDTGVPGELFF.

The genes are TRBV2 and TRBJ2-7, with 7 nucleotides matching TRBD1. The CDR3 extends over 16 amino acids. Germline CDR1 and CDR2: SNHLY and FYNNEI. V trimming: 6 bases; J trimming: 0 bases; junction bases outside the gene matches: 11. The CDR3 protein is CASSSITGVLSYEQYF. CDR3 coding DNA: TGTGCCAGCAGCTCTATTACAGGGGTCCTCTCCTACGAGCAGTACTTC.

The rearrangement joins TRBV4-3 to TRBJ2-7, with TRBD2 as a possible D gene (6 bases). V lost 2 bases and J lost 1, with 12 bases in between. Germline CDR1 reads LGHNA; CDR2 reads YSLEER. This CDR3 comprises 15 residues. This CDR3 is CASSQTRLGSYEQYF. The CDR3 coding sequence is TGCGCCAGCAGCCAAACCAGACTAGGGTCCTACGAGCAGTACTTC.

This rearrangement joins TRBV5-6 to TRBJ1-2; 7 bases fit TRBD1. Losses at the gene ends were 3 bases for V and 8 bases for J; bases not matched to a gene: 10. Germline V CDR1 and CDR2: SGHDT, YYEEEE. The CDR3 consists of 14 residues. In DNA form, the CDR3 reads TGTGCCAGCAGCTCGCCGACAGGGCGCTGGGGCTACACCTTC. Amino acid sequence: CASSSPTGRWGYTF.

This chain links TRBV19 with TRBJ2-7; D not resolved. This CDR3 has 13 amino acids. Per germline, CDR1 LNHDA and CDR2 SQIVND (reference sequence). V lost 5 bases to trimming and J lost 0 bases, with 8 bases between them. CDR3 nucleotide sequence: TGTGCCAGTAGTTCGGTAGTCTCCTACGAGCAGTACTTC. Translating it yields CASSSVVSYEQYF.

The table lists this clone with a few counts. This chain uses TRBV6-6 with TRBJ1-1, with unresolved D. V was clipped by 7 bases and J by 1 base, with 7 bases between them. Germline V CDR1 and CDR2: MNHNY, SVGAGI (reference sequence). There are 12 residues in the CDR3. The chain's CDR3 is CASTLSNTEAFF. CDR3 in DNA: TGTGCCAGCACCTTGTCGAACACTGAAGCTTTCTTT.

In its sample, this clone was seen a few times. The chain joins TRBV29-1 to TRBJ2-5; 7 bases line up with TRBD1. The germline CDR1 and CDR2 sequences are SQVTM and ANQGSEA. The CDR3 extends over 13 amino acids. V shed 8 bases and J 1 base; nucleotides not matched to a gene: 7. The CDR3 DNA follows: TGCAGCACCCGGGACAGTCGCCAAGAGACCCAGTACTTC. Amino acids: CSTRDSRQETQYF. The variable domain in full, completed from reference TRBV29-1 and TRBJ2-5, reads SAVISQKPSRDICQRGTSLTIQCQVDSQVTMMFWYRQQPGQSLTLIATANQGSEATYESGFVIDKFPISRPNLTFSTLTVSNMSPEDSSIYLCSTRDSRQETQYFGPGTRLLVL.

This rearrangement joins TRBV11-3 to TRBJ2-1; D is possibly TRBD1 (5 bases). Trimming cost V 6 bases and J 10 bases, with 16 bases left between them. Germline V gene sequence: CDR1 SGHNT, CDR2 YENEEA. This CDR3 has 13 amino acids. In DNA form, the CDR3 reads TGTGCCAGCAGTCCCAGGGTGGGGTGGGAGCAGTTCTTC. Its translation: CASSPRVGWEQFF.

The chain's CDR3 is CASNYLQGHSGNTIYF. The DNA of the CDR3 is TGTGCCAGCAACTACCTTCAGGGTCACTCTGGAAACACCATATATTTT. The chain links TRBV2 to TRBJ1-3; maybe TRBD1 (5 bases). Germline V gene lookup returns CDR1 SNHLY and CDR2 FYNNEI. The CDR3 sequence is 16 residues long. The V and J ends lost 7 bases and 0 bases respectively, with 16 bases between them.

This clone has a single count. This rearrangement joins TRBV7-6 to TRBJ1-4, with D perhaps matching TRBD1 (6 bases). Germline values: CDR1 SGHVS, CDR2 FNYEAQ. This CDR3 has 16 amino acids. V dropped 1 base and J dropped 0 bases, with 9 bases sitting between them. The DNA for the CDR3 is TGTGCCAGCAGCTTAGAAAGGGGGTCAACTAATGAAAAACTGTTTTTT. Translated, it gives CASSLERGSTNEKLFF. Full variable domain (missing parts from reference TRBV7-6 and TRBJ1-4): GAGVSQSPRYKVTKRGQDVALRCDPISGHVSLYWYRQALGQGPEFLTYFNYEAQQDKSGLPNDRFSAERPEGSISTLTIQRTEQRDSAMYRCASSLERGSTNEKLFFGSGTQLSVL.

The chain joins TRBV5-1 to TRBJ2-7; 7 bases are a match to TRBD2. Germline V lookup: CDR1 SGHRS, CDR2 YFSETQ. This CDR3 spans 15 amino acids. V dropped 4 bases and J dropped 2; count of bases not matched to a gene: 9. This chain's CDR3 is CASSPRAGRTYEQYF. CDR3 sequence (DNA): TGCGCCAGCAGCCCCCGAGCGGGGAGGACCTACGAGCAGTACTTC.